The present entry profiles one TCR beta chain with its context. TCRdb used MiXCR to reprocess the 5' RACE reads, holding one entry per CDR3 protein. The table records 200,000 to 300,000 distinct CDR3 sequences, 10% to 13% of them present only once. The source of the sample is a study of CD8 T cells in ankylosing spondylitis. The CDR3 has 14 residues. V was pared by 4 bases and J by 6 bases, with 5 bases of the junction left unmatched. Germline values: CDR1 MNHEY, CDR2 SVGAGI. This clonotype was obtained from a male donor with ankylosing spondylitis or in good health (not recorded which). This rearrangement joins TRBV6-5 to TRBJ2-1; TRBD2 matches at 8 bases. The specimen was blood, either unsorted or a sorted T cell fraction (not recorded which). CDR3 sequence reads: CASSFGGAGNEQFF. Here the CDR3 DNA reads TGTGCCAGCAGTTTCGGGGGGGCCGGCAATGAGCAGTTCTTC.